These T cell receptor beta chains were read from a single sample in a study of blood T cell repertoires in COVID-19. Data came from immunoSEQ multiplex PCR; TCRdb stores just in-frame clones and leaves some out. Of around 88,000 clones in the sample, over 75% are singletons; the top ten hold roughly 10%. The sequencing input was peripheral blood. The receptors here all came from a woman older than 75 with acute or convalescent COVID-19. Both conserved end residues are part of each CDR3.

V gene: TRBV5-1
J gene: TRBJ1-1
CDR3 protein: CASSLALNTEAFF

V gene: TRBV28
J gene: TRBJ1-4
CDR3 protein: CASSQTGDGEKLFF

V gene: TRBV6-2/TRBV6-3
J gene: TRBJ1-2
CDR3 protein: CASSLQAYGYTF

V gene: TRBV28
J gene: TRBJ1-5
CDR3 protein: CASSRTGDQPQHF

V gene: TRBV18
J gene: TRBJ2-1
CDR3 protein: CASSTGGAVNEQFF

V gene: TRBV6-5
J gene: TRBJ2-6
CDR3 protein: CASSYRGRGANVLTF

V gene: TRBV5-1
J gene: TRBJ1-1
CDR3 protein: CASSITTERNTEAFF

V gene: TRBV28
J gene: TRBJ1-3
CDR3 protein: CASSLPSSGNTIYF

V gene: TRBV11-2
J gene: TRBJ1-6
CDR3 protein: CASSSPQGYNSPLHF

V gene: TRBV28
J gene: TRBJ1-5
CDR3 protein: CATGGGGQPQHF

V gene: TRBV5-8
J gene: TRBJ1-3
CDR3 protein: CASTSGNTIYF

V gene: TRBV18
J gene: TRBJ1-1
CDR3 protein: CASSPWTGRNTEAFF

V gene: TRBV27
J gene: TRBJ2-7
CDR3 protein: CASSSNPGQRSSYEQYF

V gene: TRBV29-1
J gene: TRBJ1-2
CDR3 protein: CSVENKVYGYTF

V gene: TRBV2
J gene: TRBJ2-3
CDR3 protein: CASRLGTSGGADTQYF

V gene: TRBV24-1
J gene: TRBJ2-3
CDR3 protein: CATSDVGAADTQYF

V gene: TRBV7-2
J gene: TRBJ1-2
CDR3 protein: CASSSGGNRAHYGYTF

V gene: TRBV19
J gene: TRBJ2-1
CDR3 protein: CASSIEAGGRGNEQFF

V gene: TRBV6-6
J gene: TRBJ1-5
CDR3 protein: CASSNPQGTGQPQHF

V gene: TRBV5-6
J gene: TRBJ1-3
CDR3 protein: CASSLAGIRNTIYF

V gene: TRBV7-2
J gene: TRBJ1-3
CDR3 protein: CASSLSTGALGNTIYF

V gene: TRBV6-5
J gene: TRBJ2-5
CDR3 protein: CASSSLKTQYF

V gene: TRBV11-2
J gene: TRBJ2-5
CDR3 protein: CASSLEGSGGNLGAYF

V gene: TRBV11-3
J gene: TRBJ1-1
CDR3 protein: CASSLDLATEAFF

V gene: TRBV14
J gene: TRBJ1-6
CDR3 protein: CASREQGPNSPLHF

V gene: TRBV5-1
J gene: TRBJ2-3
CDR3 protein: CASGRSGADTQYF

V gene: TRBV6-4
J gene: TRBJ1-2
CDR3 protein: CASSAEQGNYGYTF

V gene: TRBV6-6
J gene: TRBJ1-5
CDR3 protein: CASSLPGQNQPQHF

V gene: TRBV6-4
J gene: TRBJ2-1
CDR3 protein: CASSPLAGGRGEQFF

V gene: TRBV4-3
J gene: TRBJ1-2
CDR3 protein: CASSQDHREIYGYTF

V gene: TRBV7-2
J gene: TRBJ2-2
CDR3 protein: CASTHPNRGRTGELFF

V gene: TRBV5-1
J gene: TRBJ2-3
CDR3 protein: CASSLGNSGTDTQYF

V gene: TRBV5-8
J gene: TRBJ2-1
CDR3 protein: CASSLYGTGVHNEQFF

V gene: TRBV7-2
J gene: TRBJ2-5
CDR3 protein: CASSLGAVVETQYF

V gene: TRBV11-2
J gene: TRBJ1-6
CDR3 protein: CASSLAGGNSPLHF

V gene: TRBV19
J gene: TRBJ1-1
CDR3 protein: CASRAPQKGSGNTEAFF

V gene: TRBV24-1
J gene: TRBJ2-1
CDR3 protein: CATSDTTSSYNEQFF

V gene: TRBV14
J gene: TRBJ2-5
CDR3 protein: CASSPPYLRTGGRETQYF

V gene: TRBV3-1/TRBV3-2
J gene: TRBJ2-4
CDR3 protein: CASSENILAKNIQYF

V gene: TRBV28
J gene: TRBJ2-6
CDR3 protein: CASSPMQVPSGANVLTF

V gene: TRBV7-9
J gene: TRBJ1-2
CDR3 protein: CASSATGTSLGGGYTF

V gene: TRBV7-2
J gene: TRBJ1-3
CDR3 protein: CASSLGTSGNTIYF

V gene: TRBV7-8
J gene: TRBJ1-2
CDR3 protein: CASSSLRDRDGGYGYTF

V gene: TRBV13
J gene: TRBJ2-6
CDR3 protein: CASSSVSGANVLTF

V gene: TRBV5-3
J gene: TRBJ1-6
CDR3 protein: CARSLRGRSYNSPLHF

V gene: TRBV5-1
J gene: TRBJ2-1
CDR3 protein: CASSPLGQGVNNEQFF

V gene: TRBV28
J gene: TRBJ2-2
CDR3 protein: CASTRTGAANTGELFF

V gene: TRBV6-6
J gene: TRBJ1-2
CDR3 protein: CASGDRGRHGYTF

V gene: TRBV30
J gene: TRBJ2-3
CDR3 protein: CAWSPGRGDTQYF

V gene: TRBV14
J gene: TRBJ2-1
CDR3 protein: CASSQDLGLYNEQFF

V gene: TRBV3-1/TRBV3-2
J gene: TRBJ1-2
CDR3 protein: CASSQSEGQAYGYTF

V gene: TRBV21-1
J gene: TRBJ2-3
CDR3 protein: CASSRTDIRQGETDTQYF

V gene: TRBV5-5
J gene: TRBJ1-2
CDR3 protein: CASSLVLQGSYGYTF

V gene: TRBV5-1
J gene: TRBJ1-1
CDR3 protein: CASRDRENTEAFF